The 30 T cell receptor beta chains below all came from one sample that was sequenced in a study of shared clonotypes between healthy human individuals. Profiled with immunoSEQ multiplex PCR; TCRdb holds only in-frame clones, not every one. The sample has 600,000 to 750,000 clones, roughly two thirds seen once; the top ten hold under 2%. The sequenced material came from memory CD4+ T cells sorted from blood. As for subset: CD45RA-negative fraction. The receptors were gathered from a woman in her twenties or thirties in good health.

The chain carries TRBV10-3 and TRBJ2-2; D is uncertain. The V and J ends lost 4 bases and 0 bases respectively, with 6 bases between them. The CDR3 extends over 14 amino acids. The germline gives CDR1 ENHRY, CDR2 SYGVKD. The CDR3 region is CAISAYTNTGELFF. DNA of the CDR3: TGTGCCATCAGTGCCTACACGAACACCGGGGAGCTGTTTTTT.

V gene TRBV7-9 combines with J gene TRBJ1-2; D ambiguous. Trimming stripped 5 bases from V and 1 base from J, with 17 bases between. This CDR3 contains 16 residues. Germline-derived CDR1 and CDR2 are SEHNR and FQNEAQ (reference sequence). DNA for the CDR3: TGTGCCAGCAGCCCCAAGGCACAAACTGATAACTATGGCTACACCTTC. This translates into CASSPKAQTDNYGYTF.

The CDR3 DNA follows: TGTGCCACCAGCAGAACGGGACAGGAGTTTCGAGAGACCCAGTACTTC. Its protein is CATSRTGQEFRETQYF. The chain couples TRBV15 to TRBJ2-5, with 8 bases fitting TRBD1. Per the germline V gene, CDR1 is LNHNV and CDR2 is YYDKDF (reference sequence). This CDR3 has 16 amino acids. V gave up 2 bases and J gave up 4 bases; unmatched junction bases: 9.

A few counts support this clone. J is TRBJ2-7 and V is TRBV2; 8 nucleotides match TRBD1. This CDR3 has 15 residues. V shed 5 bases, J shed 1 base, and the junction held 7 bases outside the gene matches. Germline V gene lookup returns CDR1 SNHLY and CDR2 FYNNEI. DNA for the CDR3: TGTGCCAGCAGTCGGGGACAGGTACCTTCCTACGAGCAGTACTTC. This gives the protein CASSRGQVPSYEQYF.

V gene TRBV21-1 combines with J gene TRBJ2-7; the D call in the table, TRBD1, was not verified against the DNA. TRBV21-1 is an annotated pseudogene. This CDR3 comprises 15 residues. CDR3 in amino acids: CASSFRQKRAYEQYF. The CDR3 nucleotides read TGTGCCAGCAGCTTCCGACAGAAACGGGCCTACGAGCAGTACTTC.

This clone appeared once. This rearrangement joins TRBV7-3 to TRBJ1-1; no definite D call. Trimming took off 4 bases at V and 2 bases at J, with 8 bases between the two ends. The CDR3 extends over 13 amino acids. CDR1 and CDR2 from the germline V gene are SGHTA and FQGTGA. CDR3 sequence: CASSYRGNTEAFF. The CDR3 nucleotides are TGTGCCAGCAGCTATCGGGGAAACACTGAAGCTTTCTTT.

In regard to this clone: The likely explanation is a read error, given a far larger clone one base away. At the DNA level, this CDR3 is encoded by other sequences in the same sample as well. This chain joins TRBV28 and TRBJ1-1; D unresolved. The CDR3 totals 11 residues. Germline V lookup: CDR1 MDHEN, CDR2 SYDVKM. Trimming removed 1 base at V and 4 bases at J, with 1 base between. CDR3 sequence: CASSLFTEAFF. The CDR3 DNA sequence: TGTGCCAGCAGTTTATTCACTGAAGCTTTCTTT. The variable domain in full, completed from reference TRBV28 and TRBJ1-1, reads DVKVTQSSRYLVKRTGEKVFLECVQDMDHENMFWYRQDPGLGLRLIYFSYDVKMKEKGDIPEGYSVSREKKERFSLILESASTNQTSMYLCASSLFTEAFFGQGTRLTVV.

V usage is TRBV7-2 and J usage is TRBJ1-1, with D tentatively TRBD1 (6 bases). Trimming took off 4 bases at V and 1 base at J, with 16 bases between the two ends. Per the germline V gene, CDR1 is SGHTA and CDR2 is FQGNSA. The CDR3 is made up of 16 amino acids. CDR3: CASSSDSFPRNTEAFF. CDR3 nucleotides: TGTGCCAGCAGCTCGGACAGCTTCCCGAGGAACACTGAAGCTTTCTTT.

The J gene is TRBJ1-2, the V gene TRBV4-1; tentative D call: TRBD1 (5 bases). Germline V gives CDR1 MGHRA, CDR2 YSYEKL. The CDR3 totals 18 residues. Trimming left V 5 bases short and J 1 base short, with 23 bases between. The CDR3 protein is CASSLQPPGTTLNYGYTF. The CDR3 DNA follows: TGCGCCAGCAGCTTGCAACCCCCTGGGACGACCCTTAACTATGGCTACACCTTC.

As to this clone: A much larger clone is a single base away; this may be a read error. CDR3 residues: CASRDRGNEKLFF. DNA of the CDR3: TGTGCCAGCAGGGACAGGGGTAATGAAAAACTGTTTTTT. The genes are TRBV2 and TRBJ1-4; 9 nucleotides match TRBD1. The CDR3 length is 13 residues. Germline CDR1 reads SNHLY; CDR2 reads FYNNEI. Germline trimming cut 6 bases from V and 4 bases from J; bases unmatched to any gene: 0. The variable domain in full, with the rest retrieved from reference TRBV2 and TRBJ1-4, is EPEVTQTPSHQVTQMGQEVILRCVPISNHLYFYWYRQILGQKVEFLVSFYNNEISEKSEIFDDQFSVERPDGSNFTLKIRSTKLEDSAMYFCASRDRGNEKLFFGSGTQLSVL.

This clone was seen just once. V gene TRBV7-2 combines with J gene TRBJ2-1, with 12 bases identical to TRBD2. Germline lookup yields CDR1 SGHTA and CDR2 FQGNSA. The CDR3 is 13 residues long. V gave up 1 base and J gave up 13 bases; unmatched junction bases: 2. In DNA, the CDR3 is TGTGCCAGCAGCTTAGTTGGACTAGCGGGACAGTTCTTC. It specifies CASSLVGLAGQFF. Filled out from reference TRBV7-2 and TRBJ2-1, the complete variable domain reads GAGVSQSPSNKVTEKGKDVELRCDPISGHTALYWYRQSLGQGLEFLIYFQGNSAPDKSGLPSDRFSAERTGGSVSTLTIQRTQQEDSAVYLCASSLVGLAGQFFGPGTRLTVL.

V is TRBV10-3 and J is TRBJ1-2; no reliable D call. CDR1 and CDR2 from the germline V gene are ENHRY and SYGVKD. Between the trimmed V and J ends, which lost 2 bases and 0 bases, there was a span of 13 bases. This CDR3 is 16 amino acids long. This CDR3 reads CAISEDGISANYGYTF. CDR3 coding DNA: TGTGCCATCAGTGAGGACGGCATCTCAGCTAACTATGGCTACACCTTC.

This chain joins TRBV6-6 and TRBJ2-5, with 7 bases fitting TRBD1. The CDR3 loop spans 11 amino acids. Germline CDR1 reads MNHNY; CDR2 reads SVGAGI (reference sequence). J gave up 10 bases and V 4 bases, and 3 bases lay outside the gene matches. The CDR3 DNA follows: TGTGCCAGCAGTTTGGGACAGTACCAGTACTTC. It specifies CASSLGQYQYF.

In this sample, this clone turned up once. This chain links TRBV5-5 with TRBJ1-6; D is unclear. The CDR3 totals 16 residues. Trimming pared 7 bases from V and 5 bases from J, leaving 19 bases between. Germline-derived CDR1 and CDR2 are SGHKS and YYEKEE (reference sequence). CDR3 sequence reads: CASPRRRAPDNSPLHF. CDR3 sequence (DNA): TGTGCCAGCCCCAGGAGGCGAGCACCGGATAATTCACCCCTCCACTTT.

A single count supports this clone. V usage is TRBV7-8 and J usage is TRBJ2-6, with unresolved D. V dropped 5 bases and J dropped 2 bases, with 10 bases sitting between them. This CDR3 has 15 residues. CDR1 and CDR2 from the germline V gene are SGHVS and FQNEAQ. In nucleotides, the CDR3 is TGTGCCAGCAGCCGCCATTGGGCTGGGGCCAACGTCCTGACTTTC. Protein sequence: CASSRHWAGANVLTF.

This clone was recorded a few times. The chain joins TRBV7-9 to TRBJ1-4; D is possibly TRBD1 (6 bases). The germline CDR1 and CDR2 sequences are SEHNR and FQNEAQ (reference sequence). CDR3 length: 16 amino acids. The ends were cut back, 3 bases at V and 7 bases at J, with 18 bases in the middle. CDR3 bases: TGTGCCAGCAGCTTCGACGGGGGGCGAAGAGTTGAAAAACTGTTTTTT. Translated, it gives CASSFDGGRRVEKLFF.

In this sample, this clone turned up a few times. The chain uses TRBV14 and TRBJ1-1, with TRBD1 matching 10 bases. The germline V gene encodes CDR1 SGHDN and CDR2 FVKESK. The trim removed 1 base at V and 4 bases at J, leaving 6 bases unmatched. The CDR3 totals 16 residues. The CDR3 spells CASSQVGTGVGTEAFF. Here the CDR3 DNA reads TGTGCCAGCAGCCAAGTCGGGACAGGGGTGGGCACTGAAGCTTTCTTT. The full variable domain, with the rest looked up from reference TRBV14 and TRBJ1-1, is EAGVTQFPSHSVIEKGQTVTLRCDPISGHDNLYWYRRVMGKEIKFLLHFVKESKQDESGMPNNRFLAERTGGTYSTLKVQPAELEDSGVYFCASSQVGTGVGTEAFFGQGTRLTVV.

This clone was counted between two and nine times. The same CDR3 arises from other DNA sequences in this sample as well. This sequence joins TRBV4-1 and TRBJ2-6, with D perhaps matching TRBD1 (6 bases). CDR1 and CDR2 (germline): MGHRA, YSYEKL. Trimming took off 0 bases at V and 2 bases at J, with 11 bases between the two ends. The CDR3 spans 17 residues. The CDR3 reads CASSQDYRAAGANVLTF. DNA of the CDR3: TGCGCCAGCAGCCAAGATTACAGGGCAGCTGGGGCCAACGTCCTGACTTTC.

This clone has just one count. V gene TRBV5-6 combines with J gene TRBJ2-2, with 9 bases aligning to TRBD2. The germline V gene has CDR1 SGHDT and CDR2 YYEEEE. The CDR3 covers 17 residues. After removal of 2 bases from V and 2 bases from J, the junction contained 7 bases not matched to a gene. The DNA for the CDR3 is TGTGCCAGCAGCTTTTTAGCGGGGGAGATTAACACCGGGGAGCTGTTTTTT. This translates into CASSFLAGEINTGELFF. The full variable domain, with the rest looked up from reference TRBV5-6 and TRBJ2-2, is DAGVTQSPTHLIKTRGQQVTLRCSPKSGHDTVSWYQQALGQGPQFIFQYYEEEERQRGNFPDRFSGHQFPNYSSELNVNALLLGDSALYLCASSFLAGEINTGELFFGEGSRLTVL.

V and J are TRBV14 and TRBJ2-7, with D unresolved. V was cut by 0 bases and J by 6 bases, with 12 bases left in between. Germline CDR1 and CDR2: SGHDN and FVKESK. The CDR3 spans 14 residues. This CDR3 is CASSQDLGLSEQYF. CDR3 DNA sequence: TGTGCCAGCAGCCAAGATTTGGGTCTAAGCGAGCAGTACTTC.

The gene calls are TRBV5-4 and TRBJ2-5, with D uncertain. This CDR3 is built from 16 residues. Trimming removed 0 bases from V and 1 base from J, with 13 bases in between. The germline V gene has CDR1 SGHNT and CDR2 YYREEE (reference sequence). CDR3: CASSLGISGLQETQYF. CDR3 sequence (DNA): TGTGCCAGCAGCTTGGGTATTTCGGGCCTCCAAGAGACCCAGTACTTC.

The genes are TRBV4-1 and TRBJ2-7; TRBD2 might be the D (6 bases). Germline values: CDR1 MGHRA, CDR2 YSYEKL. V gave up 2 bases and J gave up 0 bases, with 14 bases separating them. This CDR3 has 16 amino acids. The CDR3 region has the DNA TGCGCCAGCAGCCAAAACCCGGTCGGGAGCTCCTACGAGCAGTACTTC. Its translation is CASSQNPVGSSYEQYF.

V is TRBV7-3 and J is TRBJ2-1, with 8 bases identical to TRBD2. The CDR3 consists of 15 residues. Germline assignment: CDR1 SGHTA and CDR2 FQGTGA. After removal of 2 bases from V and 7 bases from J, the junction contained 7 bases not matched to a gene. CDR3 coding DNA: TGTGCCAGCAGCTTATGGTCGGGAGGGGAAAATGAGCAGTTCTTC. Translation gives CASSLWSGGENEQFF.

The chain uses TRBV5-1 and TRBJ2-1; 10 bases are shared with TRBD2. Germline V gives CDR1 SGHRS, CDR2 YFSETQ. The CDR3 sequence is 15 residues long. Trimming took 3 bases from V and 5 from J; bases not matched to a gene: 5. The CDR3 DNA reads TGCGCCAGCAGCTCGACTAGCGGGCAAGACAATGAGCAGTTCTTC. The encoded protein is CASSSTSGQDNEQFF.

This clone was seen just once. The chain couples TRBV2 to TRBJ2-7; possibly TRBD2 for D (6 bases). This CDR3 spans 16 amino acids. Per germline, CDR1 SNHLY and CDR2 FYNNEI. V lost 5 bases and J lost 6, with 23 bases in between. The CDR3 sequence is CASSFTPTGEQGEQYF. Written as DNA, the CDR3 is TGTGCCAGCAGTTTTACCCCCACGGGGGAGCAAGGCGAGCAGTACTTC.

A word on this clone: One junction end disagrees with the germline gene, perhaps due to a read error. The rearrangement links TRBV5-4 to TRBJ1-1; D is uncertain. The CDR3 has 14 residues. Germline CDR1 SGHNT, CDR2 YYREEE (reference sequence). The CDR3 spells CASSPKEGGTEAFF. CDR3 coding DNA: TGCGCCAGCAGCCCGAAGGAGGGCGGCACTGAAGCTTTCTTT. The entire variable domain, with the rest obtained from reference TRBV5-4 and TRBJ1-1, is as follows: ETGVTQSPTHLIKTRGQQVTLRCSSQSGHNTVSWYQQALGQGPQFIFQYYREEENGRGNFPPRFSGLQFPNYSSELNVNALELDDSALYLCASSPKEGGTEAFFGQGTRLTVV.

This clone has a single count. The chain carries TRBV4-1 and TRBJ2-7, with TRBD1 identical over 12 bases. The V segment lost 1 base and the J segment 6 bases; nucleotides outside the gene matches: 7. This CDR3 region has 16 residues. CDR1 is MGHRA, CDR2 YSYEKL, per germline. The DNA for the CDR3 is TGCGCCAGCAGCCAAGGATCGGGACAGGGGGCGCGCGAGCAGTACTTC. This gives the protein CASSQGSGQGAREQYF.

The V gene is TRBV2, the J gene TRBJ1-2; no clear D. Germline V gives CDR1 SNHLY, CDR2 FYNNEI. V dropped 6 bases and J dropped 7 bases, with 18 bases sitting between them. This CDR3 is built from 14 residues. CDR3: CASRTPQGVLGYTF. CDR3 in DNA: TGTGCCAGCAGGACACCCCAAGGAGTCCTTGGCTACACCTTC. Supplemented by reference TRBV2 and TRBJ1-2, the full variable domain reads EPEVTQTPSHQVTQMGQEVILRCVPISNHLYFYWYRQILGQKVEFLVSFYNNEISEKSEIFDDQFSVERPDGSNFTLKIRSTKLEDSAMYFCASRTPQGVLGYTFGSGTRLTVV.

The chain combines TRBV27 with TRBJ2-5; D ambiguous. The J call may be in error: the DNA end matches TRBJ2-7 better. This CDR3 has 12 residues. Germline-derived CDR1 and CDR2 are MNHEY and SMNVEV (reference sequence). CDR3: CASHGRSYEQYF. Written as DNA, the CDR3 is TGTGCCAGCCACGGACGGAGCTACGAGCAGTACTTC.

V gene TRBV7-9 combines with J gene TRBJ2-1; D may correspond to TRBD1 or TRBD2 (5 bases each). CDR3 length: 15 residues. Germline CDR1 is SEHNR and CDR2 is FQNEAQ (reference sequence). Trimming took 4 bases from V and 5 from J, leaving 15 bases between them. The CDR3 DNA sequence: TGTGCCAGCAGCTCAACAGGTCAACTAGACAATGAGCAGTTCTTC. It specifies CASSSTGQLDNEQFF.